The clone carrying this TCR beta chain was observed at least ten times. The antigen remains unidentified. Together with a sample-barcoded 5' primer, a J-beta primer mix was included in a second PCR lasting about 6 to 11 cycles. TCRdb passed the 5' RACE reads through MiXCR, listing each CDR3 protein once. The repertoire holds fewer than 950,000 distinct CDR3 sequences, with about 37% as singletons. This entry is derived from a study of blood T cells in healthy people across ages. Study-level results: Age showed a roughly linear inverse relationship with TCR beta diversity per million T cells.

Per germline, CDR1 DFQATT and CDR2 SNEGSKA (reference sequence). The CDR3 spans 14 residues. V was clipped by 5 bases and J by 0 bases; unmatched bases: 3. The material sequenced was blood. The V and J genes are TRBV20-1 and TRBJ2-7; TRBD2 matches at 11 bases. The sequence derives from a man aged 18 to 35 in good health. CDR3 sequence: CSARTSGGSYEQYF. For the CDR3, the DNA is TGCAGTGCTCGAACTAGCGGGGGCTCCTACGAGCAGTACTTC.